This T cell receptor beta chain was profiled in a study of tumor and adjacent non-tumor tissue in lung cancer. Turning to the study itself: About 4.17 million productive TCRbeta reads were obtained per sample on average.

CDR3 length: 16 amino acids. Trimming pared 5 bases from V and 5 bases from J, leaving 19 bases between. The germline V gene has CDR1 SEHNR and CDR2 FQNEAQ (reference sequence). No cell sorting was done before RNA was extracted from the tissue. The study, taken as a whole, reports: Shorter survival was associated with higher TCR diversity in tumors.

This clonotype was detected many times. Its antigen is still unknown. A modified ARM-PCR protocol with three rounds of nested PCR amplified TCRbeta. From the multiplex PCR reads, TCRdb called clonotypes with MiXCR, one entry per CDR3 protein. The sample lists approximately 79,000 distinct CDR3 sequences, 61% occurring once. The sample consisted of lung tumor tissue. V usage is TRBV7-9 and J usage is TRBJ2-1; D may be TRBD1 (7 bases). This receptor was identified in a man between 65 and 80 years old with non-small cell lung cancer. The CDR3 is CASSPRGRDRNNEQFF. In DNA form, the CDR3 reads TGTGCCAGCAGCCCCCGCGGGCGGGACAGAAACAATGAGCAGTTCTTC.